The clone carrying this TCR beta chain was found a few times. Genomic DNA came from blood conventional CD4+ T cells gated CD25-low CD127-high. Method: immunoSEQ multiplex PCR; TCRdb's copy keeps in-frame clones and lacks some. The sample carries about 34,000 clones, roughly three quarters recorded once. The sample comes from a study of regulatory and conventional T cells in RAG deficiency. The length of the CDR3 is 12 residues. The germline V gene has CDR1 KGHSH and CDR2 LQKENI. With 3 bases removed from V and 7 bases from J, the gap between germline ends came to 10 bases. The sample also formed part of further work on regulatory T cells. From that second work: The PCR used 52 TRBV and 13 TRBJ primers.

The sequence derives from a human donor in good health. The chain joins TRBV18 to TRBJ2-7; D not resolved. The sample consisted of CD4+ effector T cells sorted from blood. The CDR3 DNA reads as TGTGCCAGCTCACCGCGTCTGACAGAGCAGTACTTC. The encoded protein is CASSPRLTEQYF.